This record concerns one T cell receptor (beta chain) sequence. This specimen belongs to a study of CD8 T cells in Susac syndrome. cDNA came from around 0.5 to 1 ug RNA primed by random hexamers. Via MiXCR, TCRdb re-called the immunoSEQ multiplex PCR reads, giving one row per CDR3 protein. The sample has 80,000 or so distinct CDR3 sequences; 85% to 95% are singletons. V lost 2 bases and J 8 bases, leaving 8 bases between the germline ends. Germline values: CDR1 SGHDT, CDR2 YYEEEE. The CDR3 is 12 amino acids. The sample comprised CD8+ T cells from PBMCs. J is TRBJ2-1 and V is TRBV5-6; D ambiguous. The TCR originated in a human donor in good health. CDR3 amino acids: CASSFGPDEQFF. The CDR3 coding sequence is TGTGCCAGCAGCTTCGGACCCGATGAGCAGTTCTTC.